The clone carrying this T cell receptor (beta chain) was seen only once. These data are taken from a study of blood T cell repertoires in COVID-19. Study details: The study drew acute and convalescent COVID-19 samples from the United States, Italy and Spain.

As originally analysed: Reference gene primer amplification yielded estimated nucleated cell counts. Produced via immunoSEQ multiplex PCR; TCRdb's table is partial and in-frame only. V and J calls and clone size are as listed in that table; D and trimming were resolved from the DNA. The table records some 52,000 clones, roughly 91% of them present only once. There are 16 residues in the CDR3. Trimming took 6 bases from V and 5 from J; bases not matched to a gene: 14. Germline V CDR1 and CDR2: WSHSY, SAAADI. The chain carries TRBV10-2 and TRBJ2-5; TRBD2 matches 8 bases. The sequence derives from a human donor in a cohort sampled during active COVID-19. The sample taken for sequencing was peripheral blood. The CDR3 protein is CASSVFGRGSGETQYF. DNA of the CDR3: TGCGCCAGCAGCGTTTTCGGGAGGGGTTCGGGGGAGACCCAGTACTTC.